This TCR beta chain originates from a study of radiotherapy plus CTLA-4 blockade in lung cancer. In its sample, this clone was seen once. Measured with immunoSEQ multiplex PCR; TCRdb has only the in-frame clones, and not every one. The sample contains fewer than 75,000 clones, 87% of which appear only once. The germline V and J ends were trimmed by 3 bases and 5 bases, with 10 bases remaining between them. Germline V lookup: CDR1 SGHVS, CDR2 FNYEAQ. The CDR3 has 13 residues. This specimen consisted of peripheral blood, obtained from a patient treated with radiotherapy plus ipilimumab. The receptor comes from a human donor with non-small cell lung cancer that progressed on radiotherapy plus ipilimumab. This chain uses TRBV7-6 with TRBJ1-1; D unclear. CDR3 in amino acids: CASSFGVGTEAFF. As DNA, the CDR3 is TGTGCCAGCAGCTTCGGGGTGGGGACTGAAGCTTTCTTT.